Each of the 31 T cell receptor beta chains below was sequenced from the same sample in a study of blood T cell repertoires in COVID-19. TCRdb's copy holds only in-frame clones and misses some; the assay was immunoSEQ multiplex PCR. The sample records tens of thousands of clones, under 90% being singletons. The source material was peripheral blood. The receptor set was obtained from a woman aged 80 or over with COVID-19, enrolled during active disease.

The rearrangement uses TRBV3-1 (or the pseudogene TRBV3-2) and TRBJ2-2; TRBD1 agrees at 8 bases. The germline gives CDR1 LGHDT, CDR2 YNNKEL (reference sequence). V trimming: 6 bases; J trimming: 4 bases; junction bases outside the gene matches: 7. The CDR3 covers 15 residues. The CDR3 sequence: CASRVQGASTGELFF. In DNA form, the CDR3 reads TGTGCCAGCAGGGTGCAGGGGGCAAGCACCGGGGAGCTGTTTTTT.

The V gene is TRBV27, the J gene TRBJ2-7, with D perhaps matching TRBD1 (6 bases). CDR3 size: 13 residues. Trimming left V 5 bases short and J 2 bases short, with 10 bases between. Germline V lookup: CDR1 MNHEY, CDR2 SMNVEV (reference sequence). CDR3 DNA sequence: TGTGCCAGCAGTAGACAGGCGCCCTACGAGCAGTACTTC. Protein product: CASSRQAPYEQYF.

The chain recombines TRBV5-6 with TRBJ1-2; TRBD1 is a possible D gene (5 bases). Germline values: CDR1 SGHDT, CDR2 YYEEEE. The CDR3 is made up of 15 amino acids. Deletions cut 0 bases from V and 4 bases from J, with 13 bases between. The CDR3 loop is CASSLEPGMAYGYTF. DNA for the CDR3: TGTGCCAGCAGCTTGGAACCAGGGATGGCCTATGGCTACACCTTC.

The V call is TRBV19, the J call TRBJ1-2, with D possibly matching TRBD1 (6 bases). CDR3 length equals 13 residues. Between the trimmed V and J ends, which lost 4 bases and 4 bases, there was a span of 10 bases. Germline values: CDR1 LNHDA, CDR2 SQIVND (reference sequence). Here the CDR3 DNA reads TGTGCCAGTAGTACAGGGGAGACCTATGGCTACACCTTC. Amino acids: CASSTGETYGYTF.

J is TRBJ1-1 and V is TRBV29-1; D unclear. The CDR3 is made up of 14 amino acids. Trimming left V 4 bases short and J 2 bases short, with 14 bases between. Per the germline V gene, CDR1 is SQVTM and CDR2 is ANQGSEA. CDR3 bases: TGCAGCGTTGTGGCAGGATACTTTAACACTGAAGCTTTCTTT. Translated, it gives CSVVAGYFNTEAFF.

This chain joins TRBV5-8 and TRBJ2-1, with 9 positions matching TRBD2. The V segment lost 0 bases and the J segment 3 bases; nucleotides outside the gene matches: 13. The CDR3 is 19 amino acids. CDR1 is SGHTS and CDR2 is YDEGEE in the germline V gene. CDR3 sequence (DNA): TGTGCCAGCAGCTTGGTGGTATATCTTGGGACTAGCAGCTACAATGAGCAGTTCTTC. Translating gives CASSLVVYLGTSSYNEQFF.

V usage is TRBV20-1 and J usage is TRBJ1-2; 7 bases line up with TRBD1. J lost 7 bases, V lost 5 bases, and 4 bases had no gene match. The CDR3 is 11 amino acids. CDR1 and CDR2 (germline): DFQATT, SNEGSKA (reference sequence). The CDR3 DNA sequence: TGCAGTGCTGGGGGACAGTTTGGCTACACCTTC. Translated: CSAGGQFGYTF.

The gene calls are TRBV24-1 and TRBJ2-1; D may be TRBD2 (6 bases). Trimming removed 4 bases at V and 0 bases at J, with 12 bases between. The CDR3 length is 16 residues. Germline V gene lookup returns CDR1 KGHDR and CDR2 SFDVKD. CDR3 sequence reads: CATSDREASSYNEQFF. DNA of the CDR3: TGTGCCACCAGTGACAGGGAGGCGAGCTCCTACAATGAGCAGTTCTTC.

V and J are TRBV7-9 and TRBJ2-7, with 8 bases lining up with TRBD1. The length of the CDR3 is 14 residues. After removal of 1 base from V and 4 bases from J, the junction contained 3 bases not matched to a gene. CDR1 and CDR2 from the germline V gene are SEHNR and FQNEAQ (reference sequence). This CDR3 reads CASSLGTGYYEQYF. As DNA, the CDR3 is TGTGCCAGCAGCTTAGGGACAGGGTATTACGAGCAGTACTTC.

This clone was seen a single time. The chain couples TRBV5-1 to TRBJ1-2, with D unresolved. Germline-derived CDR1 and CDR2 are SGHRS and YFSETQ. This CDR3 comprises 13 residues. Trimming shortened V by 0 bases and J by 5 bases, and 8 bases separated the two germline ends. The CDR3 nucleotides read TGCGCCAGCAGCTTGGACAGCAGTTATGGCTACACCTTC. This encodes CASSLDSSYGYTF. The full variable domain, completed using reference TRBV5-1 and TRBJ1-2, is KAGVTQTPRYLIKTRGQQVTLSCSPISGHRSVSWYQQTPGQGLQFLFEYFSETQRNKGNFPGRFSGRQFSNSRSEMNVSTLELGDSALYLCASSLDSSYGYTFGSGTRLTVV.

This clone was seen a few times. The CDR3 sequence: CASSPGQGAREQYF. CDR3 coding DNA: TGTGCCAGCAGTCCGGGACAGGGGGCGCGCGAGCAGTACTTC. V gene TRBV2 combines with J gene TRBJ2-7; TRBD1 matches at 12 bases. Per the germline V gene, CDR1 is SNHLY and CDR2 is FYNNEI. The CDR3 runs 14 residues. V lost 5 bases and J lost 6; bases outside the gene matches: 5.

The chain combines TRBV2 with TRBJ2-1; TRBD2 is a possible D gene (6 bases). The V gene's germline CDR1 is SNHLY and CDR2 FYNNEI. Trimming left V 2 bases short and J 0 bases short, with 11 bases between. There are 16 residues in the CDR3. The CDR3 spells CASSETGVSSYNEQFF. For the CDR3, the DNA is TGTGCCAGCAGTGAAACGGGGGTTAGCTCCTACAATGAGCAGTTCTTC.

This chain connects TRBV14 to TRBJ1-3, with a possible D match to TRBD1 (5 bases). The CDR3 totals 13 residues. V was pared by 4 bases and J by 4 bases, with 8 bases between. The germline V gene encodes CDR1 SGHDN and CDR2 FVKESK. CDR3 residues: CASSPDTGNTIYF. The CDR3 DNA follows: TGTGCCAGCAGCCCGGACACAGGAAACACCATATATTTT.

This clone is a singleton in its sample. The J gene is TRBJ2-1, the V gene TRBV19, with TRBD2 matching over 7 bases. Germline lookup yields CDR1 LNHDA and CDR2 SQIVND (reference sequence). The length of the CDR3 is 15 residues. J was trimmed by 1 base and V by 6 bases; bases with no gene match: 6. The CDR3 spells CASRAGAVSYNEQFF. CDR3 DNA sequence: TGTGCCAGTAGGGCGGGAGCCGTATCCTACAATGAGCAGTTCTTC.

The rearrangement uses TRBV9 and TRBJ2-1; the D gene is possibly TRBD2 (6 bases). Germline loops: CDR1 SGDLS, CDR2 YYNGEE. Trimming stripped 1 base from V and 3 bases from J, with 11 bases between. The CDR3 has 15 amino acids. The CDR3 loop reads CASSVLAKGYNEQFF. CDR3 in DNA: TGTGCCAGCAGCGTACTAGCGAAAGGCTACAATGAGCAGTTCTTC.

The chain carries TRBV6-2 or TRBV6-3 and TRBJ2-5, with unresolved D. V lost 0 bases, J lost 0 bases, and 5 bases lay in between. Germline-derived CDR1 and CDR2 are MNHEY and SVGEGT. This CDR3 has 14 amino acids. The CDR3: CASSYSSYQETQYF. The DNA for the CDR3 is TGTGCCAGCAGTTACTCTTCGTACCAAGAGACCCAGTACTTC.

About this clone itself: Other DNA sequences in the same sample also yield this CDR3. The gene calls are TRBV19 and TRBJ1-2; no firm D call. V lost 3 bases to trimming and J lost 2 bases, with 7 bases between them. Per the germline V gene, CDR1 is LNHDA and CDR2 is SQIVND (reference sequence). CDR3 size: 13 residues. The CDR3 here is CASSMAVNYGYTF. The CDR3 region has the DNA TGTGCCAGTAGTATGGCGGTGAACTATGGCTACACCTTC.

The CDR3 loop is CASSLSGSGSYNEQFF. In DNA form, the CDR3 reads TGTGCCAGCAGCCTTAGCGGGAGTGGTTCCTACAATGAGCAGTTCTTC. The rearrangement joins TRBV7-2 to TRBJ2-1, with 9 nucleotides matching TRBD2. V was pared by 5 bases and J by 1 base, with 6 bases of the junction left unmatched. CDR3 length equals 16 residues. The germline V gene encodes CDR1 SGHTA and CDR2 FQGNSA.

This clone was observed a single time. V usage is TRBV27 and J usage is TRBJ2-5; TRBD2 matches at 13 bases. Germline V CDR1 and CDR2: MNHEY, SMNVEV (reference sequence). This CDR3 comprises 15 residues. The V and J ends lost 6 bases and 5 bases, in that order; junction bases with no gene match: 6. This CDR3 is CASSPGTSGTETQYF. CDR3 in DNA: TGTGCCAGCAGCCCCGGGACTAGCGGGACGGAGACCCAGTACTTC.

The chain recombines TRBV6-1 with TRBJ1-6; a possible D gene is TRBD1 (6 bases). Trimming removed 2 bases at V and 6 bases at J, with 11 bases between. Germline lookup yields CDR1 MNHNS and CDR2 SASEGT. The CDR3 has 15 amino acids. The CDR3 spells CASSEQQGGNSPLHF. The CDR3, as DNA: TGTGCCAGCAGTGAACAACAGGGTGGTAATTCACCCCTCCACTTT.

The chain has TRBV5-6 and TRBJ2-7; D is unclear. Deletions cut 3 bases from V and 7 bases from J, with 11 bases between. The CDR3 is 12 amino acids. Germline V gives CDR1 SGHDT, CDR2 YYEEEE. In DNA form, the CDR3 reads TGTGCCAGCAGCTCTACAGATTATGAGCAGTACTTC. Protein product: CASSSTDYEQYF.

The chain employs TRBV7-9 and TRBJ2-2, with 7 bases fitting TRBD1. Trimming at V came to 6 bases and at J to 0 bases, leaving 4 bases not matched to a gene. CDR3 length: 15 amino acids. Germline lookup yields CDR1 SEHNR and CDR2 FQNEAQ (reference sequence). CDR3 sequence reads: CASRSQGSNTGELFF. The DNA of the CDR3 is TGTGCCAGCAGGTCACAGGGGTCGAACACCGGGGAGCTGTTTTTT. The full variable domain, with the rest looked up from reference TRBV7-9 and TRBJ2-2, is DTGVSQNPRHKITKRGQNVTFRCDPISEHNRLYWYRQTLGQGPEFLTYFQNEAQLEKSRLLSDRFSAERPKGSFSTLEIQRTEQGDSAMYLCASRSQGSNTGELFFGEGSRLTVL.

The chain links TRBV7-3 to TRBJ2-5; possibly TRBD1 for D (5 bases). CDR1 is SGHTA, CDR2 FQGTGA, per germline. The CDR3 is 13 amino acids. Deletions cut 6 bases from V and 2 bases from J, with 10 bases between. CDR3: CASSWGLQETQYF. The CDR3 DNA is TGTGCCAGCAGTTGGGGCTTACAAGAGACCCAGTACTTC.

The V gene is TRBV19, the J gene TRBJ2-1; 10 bases fit TRBD2. Germline values: CDR1 LNHDA, CDR2 SQIVND (reference sequence). The CDR3 has 16 residues. V lost 4 bases to trimming and J lost 1 base; unmatched junction nucleotides: 4. The CDR3 DNA reads as TGTGCCAGTAGTACTCAAGCGGGAGGGTCCTACAATGAGCAGTTCTTC. It translates to CASSTQAGGSYNEQFF.

The V call is TRBV3-1 (or the pseudogene TRBV3-2), the J call TRBJ2-7, with D perhaps TRBD1 (5 bases). The germline V gene has CDR1 LGHDT and CDR2 YNNKEL (reference sequence). V lost 1 base and J 2 bases, leaving 12 bases between the germline ends. CDR3 length: 15 residues. Here the CDR3 reads CASSQAAGKTYEQYF. CDR3 coding DNA: TGTGCCAGCAGCCAAGCGGCAGGGAAGACCTACGAGCAGTACTTC.

A few counts support this clone. This rearrangement joins TRBV2 to TRBJ2-1, with 11 nucleotides matching TRBD2. V shed 7 bases and J 8 bases; nucleotides not matched to a gene: 7. The CDR3 consists of 14 residues. Per the germline V gene, CDR1 is SNHLY and CDR2 is FYNNEI. The CDR3 nucleotides are TGTGCCAGCACAAGACTAGCGGGAAGGGATGAGCAGTTCTTC. It is translated as CASTRLAGRDEQFF.

The chain is built from TRBV11-2 and TRBJ2-1; TRBD2 aligns across 10 bases. The length of the CDR3 is 15 residues. Germline-derived CDR1 and CDR2 are SGHAT and FQNNGV. J was trimmed by 6 bases and V by 5 bases; bases with no gene match: 7. The CDR3 protein is CASSTLAGAGNEQFF. CDR3 sequence (DNA): TGTGCCAGCAGCACCCTAGCGGGAGCGGGCAATGAGCAGTTCTTC.

The rearrangement links TRBV24-1 to TRBJ2-1; D might be TRBD2 (6 bases). V lost 5 bases and J 3 bases, leaving 10 bases between the germline ends. Germline CDR1 reads KGHDR; CDR2 reads SFDVKD. The CDR3 contains 14 residues. The CDR3: CATSAGRDYNEQFF. The CDR3 bases are TGTGCCACCAGTGCCGGGAGAGACTACAATGAGCAGTTCTTC.

J is TRBJ2-1 and V is TRBV14, with 12 bases fitting TRBD2. V gave up 4 bases and J gave up 10 bases; unmatched junction bases: 2. Germline values: CDR1 SGHDN, CDR2 FVKESK. This CDR3 has 13 amino acids. The CDR3 is CASSRLAGGEQFF. The CDR3 DNA sequence: TGTGCCAGCAGCCGTCTAGCGGGAGGGGAGCAGTTCTTC.

A remark on this clone: The junction and the germline gene differ at one end; a read error may be behind it. The chain uses TRBV6-2 or TRBV6-3 and TRBJ2-1; possibly TRBD2 for D (5 bases). CDR3 length: 13 residues. Germline V lookup: CDR1 MNHEY, CDR2 SVGEGT. In nucleotides, the CDR3 is TGTGCCAGCAATTACCGGGACTACAATGAGCAGTTCTTC. Its translation: CASNYRDYNEQFF.

The V and J genes are TRBV5-1 and TRBJ2-7; TRBD1 matches at 12 bases. The CDR3 contains 15 residues. Germline CDR1 reads SGHRS; CDR2 reads YFSETQ. With V trimmed by 0 bases and J by 6 bases, 4 bases remained unmatched. The chain's CDR3 is CASSLGGQGAGEQYF. The DNA for the CDR3 is TGCGCCAGCAGCTTGGGGGGACAGGGGGCCGGCGAGCAGTACTTC.